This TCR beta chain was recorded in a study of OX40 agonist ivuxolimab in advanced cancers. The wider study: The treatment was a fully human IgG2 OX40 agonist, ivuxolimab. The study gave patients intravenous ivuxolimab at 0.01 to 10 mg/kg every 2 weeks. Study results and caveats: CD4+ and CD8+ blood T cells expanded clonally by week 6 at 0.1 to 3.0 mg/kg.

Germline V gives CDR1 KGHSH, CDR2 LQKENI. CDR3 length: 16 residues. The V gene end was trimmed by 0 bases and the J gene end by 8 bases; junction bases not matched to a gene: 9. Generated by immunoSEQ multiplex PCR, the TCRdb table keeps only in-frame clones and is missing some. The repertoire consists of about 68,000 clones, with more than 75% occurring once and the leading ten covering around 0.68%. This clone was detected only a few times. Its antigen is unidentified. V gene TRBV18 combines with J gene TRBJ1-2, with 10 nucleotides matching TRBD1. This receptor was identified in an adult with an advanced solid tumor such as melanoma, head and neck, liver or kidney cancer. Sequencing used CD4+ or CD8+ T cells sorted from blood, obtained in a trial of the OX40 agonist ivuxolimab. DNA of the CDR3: TGTGCCAGCTCACCACCGAGAGGGACAGGGGTGCGGGGCTACACCTTC. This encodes CASSPPRGTGVRGYTF. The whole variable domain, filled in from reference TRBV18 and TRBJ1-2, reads NAGVMQNPRHLVRRRGQEARLRCSPMKGHSHVYWYRQLPEEGLKFMVYLQKENIIDESGMPKERFSAEFPKEGPSILRIQQVVRGDSAAYFCASSPPRGTGVRGYTFGSGTRLTVV.